A single T cell receptor (beta chain) is shown here with its context. Only in-frame clones appear in the TCRdb table, and some are missing; sequencing was by immunoSEQ multiplex PCR. The data hold hundreds of thousands of clones, with roughly 67% observed a single time. This entry is derived from a study of cytotoxic CD8 clonotypes in ibrutinib-treated CLL. As for the study in general: Averaging across samples gave roughly 280,000 productive templates and roughly 87,000 productive rearrangements.

The germline V and J ends were trimmed by 5 bases and 4 bases, with 14 bases remaining between them. Germline V CDR1 and CDR2: SQVTM, ANQGSEA. The CDR3 loop spans 13 amino acids. The chain carries TRBV29-1 and TRBJ1-1; unclear D gene. The clonotype comes from a human donor with chronic lymphocytic leukemia. The specimen comprised PBMCs, sampled after 36 months of ibrutinib treatment. Here the CDR3 reads CSVSEGGSTEAFF. Here the CDR3 DNA reads TGCAGCGTTAGTGAGGGTGGGAGCACTGAAGCTTTCTTT.